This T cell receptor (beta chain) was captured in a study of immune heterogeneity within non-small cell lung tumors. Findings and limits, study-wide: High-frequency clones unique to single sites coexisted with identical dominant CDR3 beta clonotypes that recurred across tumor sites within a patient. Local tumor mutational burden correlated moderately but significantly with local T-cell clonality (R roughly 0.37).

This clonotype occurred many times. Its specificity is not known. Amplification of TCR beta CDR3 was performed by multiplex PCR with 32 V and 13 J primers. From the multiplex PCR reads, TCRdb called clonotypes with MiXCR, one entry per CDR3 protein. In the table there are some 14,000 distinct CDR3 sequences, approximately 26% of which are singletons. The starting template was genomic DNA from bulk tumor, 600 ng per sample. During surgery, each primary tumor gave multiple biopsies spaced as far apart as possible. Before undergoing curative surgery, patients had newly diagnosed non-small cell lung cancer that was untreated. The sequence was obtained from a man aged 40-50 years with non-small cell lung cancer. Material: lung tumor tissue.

The CDR3 DNA reads TGTGCCAGCAGTGTGGGAGTGGGGCAGTTCTTC. Translating gives CASSVGVGQFF. This chain connects TRBV2 to TRBJ2-1, with TRBD2 as a possible D gene (5 bases). The CDR3 runs to 11 residues. Trimming removed 4 bases at V and 12 bases at J, with 10 bases between. From germline, CDR1 is SNHLY and CDR2 FYNNEI.